The rows below give T cell receptor beta chains drawn from one sample of a study of T cells after yellow fever vaccination. TCRdb analysed the 5' RACE reads with MiXCR anew, one entry per CDR3 protein. The sample comprises around 500,000 distinct CDR3 sequences, roughly a fifth of which are singletons, and about a sixth rests with the top ten. Sample: PBMCs, taken approximately 22 days after the first yellow fever vaccination. The receptors come from a young man who received the YFV17D yellow fever vaccine. The CDR3 runs from the conserved cysteine through the conserved F or W. The order of the fields is J gene, D gene, V gene, clone size, CDR3 protein, CDR3 DNA. A D gene is named only where the DNA matches it firmly. Some rows have no size entry. The others give once, few or many, or a class for an expanded clone.

TRBJ2-2,-,TRBV6-1,few,CASRHEPSTGELFF,TGTGCCAGCAGGCATGAACCTTCCACCGGGGAGCTGTTTTTT
TRBJ2-2,-,TRBV5-6,many,CASSLAILGPGELFF,TGTGCCAGCAGCTTGGCCATTCTGGGTCCCGGGGAGCTGTTTTTT
TRBJ2-2,-,TRBV10-3,-,CAISESPPRTGSATGELFF,TGTGCCATCAGTGAGTCTCCGCCGCGGACGGGTTCGGCAACCGGGGAGCTGTTTTTT
TRBJ2-1,TRBD1,TRBV7-2,many,CASSSGQGAIGEQFF,TGTGCCAGCAGCTCGGGACAGGGGGCCATCGGTGAGCAGTTCTTC
TRBJ1-1,-,TRBV9,-,CASSPPLGDKATEAFF,TGTGCCAGCAGCCCCCCCCTGGGGGATAAGGCCACTGAAGCTTTCTTT
TRBJ1-3,-,TRBV27,few,CASSLRGDGNTIYF,TGTGCCAGCAGTTTAAGGGGAGATGGAAACACCATATATTTT
TRBJ2-3,TRBD1,TRBV7-2,many,CASSRDRGTDTQYF,TGTGCCAGCAGCCGGGACAGGGGCACAGATACGCAGTATTTT
TRBJ2-5,TRBD2,TRBV5-1,-,CASSVRLAGGQETQYF,TGCGCCAGCAGCGTCCGACTAGCGGGGGGTCAAGAGACCCAGTACTTC
TRBJ2-4,TRBD2,TRBV20-1,few,CSAAGDRGNIQYF,TGCAGTGCTGCGGGGGACCGAGGGAACATTCAGTACTTC
TRBJ1-6,-,TRBV5-1,-,CASSAGTANSYNSPLHF,TGCGCCAGCAGCGCCGGGACGGCTAACTCCTATAATTCACCCCTCCACTTT
TRBJ2-1,-,TRBV9,-,CASSDLGVISNEQFF,TGTGCCAGCAGTGACCTGGGAGTGATTTCCAATGAGCAGTTCTTC
TRBJ1-5,TRBD1,TRBV5-1,few,CASSYDRDNQPQHF,TGCGCCAGCAGCTACGACAGGGATAATCAGCCCCAGCATTTT
TRBJ1-1,-,TRBV20-1,-,CSAKSTWEAFF,TGCAGTGCTAAAAGCACGTGGGAAGCTTTCTTT
TRBJ1-1,TRBD1,TRBV10-3,-,CAISEKGARTEAFF,TGTGCCATCAGTGAGAAGGGGGCTCGAACTGAAGCTTTCTTT
TRBJ2-3,TRBD1,TRBV18,-,CASSPNLGQASTDTQYF,TGTGCCAGCTCACCAAACTTGGGACAGGCGAGCACAGATACGCAGTATTTT
TRBJ2-1,-,TRBV7-8,few,CASRPLGYNEQFF,TGTGCCAGCAGGCCCCTAGGGTACAATGAGCAGTTCTTC
TRBJ1-1,-,TRBV6-2/TRBV6-3,few,CASSLTGRPNTEAFF,TGTGCCAGCAGTTTAACAGGGAGACCCAACACTGAAGCTTTCTTT
TRBJ2-3,TRBD1,TRBV7-2,-,CASRKGGHPNTDTQYF,TGTGCCAGCAGAAAAGGGGGCCACCCAAACACAGATACGCAGTATTTT
TRBJ2-3,-,TRBV5-5,-,CASSLGGFGTDTQYF,TGTGCCAGCAGCTTGGGGGGGTTTGGGACAGATACGCAGTATTTT
TRBJ2-1,-,TRBV6-5,-,CASSYSVSTSYNEQFF,TGTGCCAGCAGTTACTCGGTATCGACCTCCTACAATGAGCAGTTCTTC
TRBJ1-2,-,TRBV6-4,-,CASSDSGIAWGYTF,TGTGCCAGCAGTGACTCGGGGATTGCGTGGGGCTACACCTTC
TRBJ2-2,-,TRBV3-1,once,CASSPAWTGELFF,TGTGCCAGCAGCCCCGCCTGGACCGGGGAGCTGTTTTTT